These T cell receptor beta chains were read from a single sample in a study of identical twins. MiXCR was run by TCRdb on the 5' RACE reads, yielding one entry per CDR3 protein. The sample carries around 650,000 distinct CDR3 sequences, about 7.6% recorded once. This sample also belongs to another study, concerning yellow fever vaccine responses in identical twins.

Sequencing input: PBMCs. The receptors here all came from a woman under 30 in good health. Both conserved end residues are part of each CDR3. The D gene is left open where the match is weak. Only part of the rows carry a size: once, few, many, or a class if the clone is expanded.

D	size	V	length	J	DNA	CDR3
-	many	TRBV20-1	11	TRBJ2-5	TGCAGTGGCAGGTTTCAAGAGACCCAGTACTTC	CSGRFQETQYF
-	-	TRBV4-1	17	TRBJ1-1	TGCGCCAGCAGCCATCCCTCGCAGGGGTCCCGAAACACTGAAGCTTTCTTT	CASSHPSQGSRNTEAFF
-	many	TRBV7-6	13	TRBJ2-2	TGTGCCAGCGGTCAGGGGGGCACCGGGGAGCTGTTTTTT	CASGQGGTGELFF
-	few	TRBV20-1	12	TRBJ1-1	TGCAGTGCTAGAGTTTTGAACACTGAAGCTTTCTTT	CSARVLNTEAFF
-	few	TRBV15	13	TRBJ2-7	TGTGCCACCAGCAGGGAAGTAGGCTACGAGCAGTACTTC	CATSREVGYEQYF
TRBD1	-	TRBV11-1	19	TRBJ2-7	TGTGCCAGCAGCTTGGACTTCGGACAGGGGACGGCCGGTTTTCGCGAGCAGTACTTC	CASSLDFGQGTAGFREQYF
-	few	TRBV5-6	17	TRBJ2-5	TGTGCCAGCAGCGGGGGGTCGGTGGGCCCGGATCTAGAGACCCAGTACTTC	CASSGGSVGPDLETQYF
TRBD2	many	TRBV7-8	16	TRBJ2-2	TGTGCCAGCAGCTCCCCGGGACTAGCATCTACCGGGGAGCTGTTTTTT	CASSSPGLASTGELFF
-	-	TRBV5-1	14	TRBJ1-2	TGCGCCAGCAGCTTTACCGGGACTTCAATAGGCTACACCTTC	CASSFTGTSIGYTF
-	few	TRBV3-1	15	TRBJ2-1	TGTGCCAGCAGCCAAAAGGGACTCGTATACAATGAGCAGTTCTTC	CASSQKGLVYNEQFF
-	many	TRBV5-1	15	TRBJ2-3	TGCGCCAGCAGCTCTTTTGGGGGCCTCACAGATACGCAGTATTTT	CASSSFGGLTDTQYF
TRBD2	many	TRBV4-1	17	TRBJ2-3	TGCGCCAGCAGCGAGTTCCCTAGCGGGGTACTAGGGGATACGCAGTATTTT	CASSEFPSGVLGDTQYF
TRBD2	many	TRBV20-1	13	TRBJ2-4	TGCAGTGCTAGCGTCGCGGGAGCAAACATTCAGTACTTC	CSASVAGANIQYF
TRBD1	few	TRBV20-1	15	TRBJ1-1	TGCAGTACAACAGGACAGGGAGGAGTGGGCACTGAAGCTTTCTTT	CSTTGQGGVGTEAFF
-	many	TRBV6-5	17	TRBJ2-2	TGTGCCAGCAGTTACTCGAAGGGAACTCAGGACACCGGGGAGCTGTTTTTT	CASSYSKGTQDTGELFF
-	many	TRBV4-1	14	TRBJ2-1	TGCGCCAGCAGCCAAGACCGGGGGGCCAATGAGCAGTTCTTC	CASSQDRGANEQFF
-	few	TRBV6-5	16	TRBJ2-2	TGTGCCAGCAGTTACTTAAGGGCAGGGCACACCGGGGAGCTGTTTTTT	CASSYLRAGHTGELFF
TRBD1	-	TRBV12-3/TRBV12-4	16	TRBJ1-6	TGTGCCAGCAGCAAACGCCCGGGACAGCATAATTCACCCCTCCACTTT	CASSKRPGQHNSPLHF
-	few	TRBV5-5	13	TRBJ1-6	TGTGCCAGCAGCTTATTTAACAATTCACCCCTCCACTTT	CASSLFNNSPLHF
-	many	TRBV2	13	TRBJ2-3	TGTGCCAGCAGGGAGGGGGGCACAGATACGCAGTATTTT	CASREGGTDTQYF
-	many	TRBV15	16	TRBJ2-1	TGTGCCACCAGCAGAGAAAGTGTGACTAGCTACAATGAGCAGTTCTTC	CATSRESVTSYNEQFF
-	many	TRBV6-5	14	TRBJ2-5	TGTGCCAGCAGTTCCTACACGGGACAAGAGACCCAGTACTTC	CASSSYTGQETQYF
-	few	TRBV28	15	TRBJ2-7	TGTGCCAGCAGTTTACTGGACTCACGGGCGGCTGAGCAGTACTTC	CASSLLDSRAAEQYF
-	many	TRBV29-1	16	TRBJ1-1	TGCAGCGTTGGAGGTTTAGGGGGGAGGGCGAACACTGAAGCTTTCTTT	CSVGGLGGRANTEAFF
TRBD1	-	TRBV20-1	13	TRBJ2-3	TGCAGTGCTAGCGACAGGGTCTTAGATACGCAGTATTTT	CSASDRVLDTQYF
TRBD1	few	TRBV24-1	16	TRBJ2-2	TGTGCCACCAGTGAGCATGGACAGGGCATTACCGGGGAGCTGTTTTTT	CATSEHGQGITGELFF
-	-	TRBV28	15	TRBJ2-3	TGTGCCAGCAGTTTTCATCGCGGGATGACAGATACGCAGTATTTT	CASSFHRGMTDTQYF
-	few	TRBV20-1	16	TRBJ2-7	TGCAGTGCTGCCGACCGTTTGGCGGGAATTGGATACGAGCAGTACTTC	CSAADRLAGIGYEQYF
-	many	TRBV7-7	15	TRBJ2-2	TGTGCCAGCAGCCCGGTAGGGATGGGGACCGGGGAGCTGTTTTTT	CASSPVGMGTGELFF
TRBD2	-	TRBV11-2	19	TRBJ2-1	TGTGCCAGCAGCTTAGATCCTTTTATGGCGGGGGGGCAATACAATGAGCAGTTCTTC	CASSLDPFMAGGQYNEQFF
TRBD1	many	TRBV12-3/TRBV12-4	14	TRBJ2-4	TGTGCCAGCAGTCAAAGACAGGGTTTTGACATTCAGTACTTC	CASSQRQGFDIQYF
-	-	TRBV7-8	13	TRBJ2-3	TGTGCCAGCAGCTTGCACCCATCAGATACGCAGTATTTT	CASSLHPSDTQYF
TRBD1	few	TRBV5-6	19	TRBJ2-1	TGTGCCAGCAGCTTGGCCGGTTTGACAGGGGGTTTTAGTGCCCATGAGCAGTTCTTC	CASSLAGLTGGFSAHEQFF
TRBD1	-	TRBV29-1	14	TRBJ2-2	TGCAGCGTTGTTCGGACAGGGTTTTCCGGGGAGCTGTTTTTT	CSVVRTGFSGELFF
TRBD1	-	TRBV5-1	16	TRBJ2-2	TGCGCCAGCAGCCGGCGACAGGGCGCGAACACCGGGGAGCTGTTTTTT	CASSRRQGANTGELFF
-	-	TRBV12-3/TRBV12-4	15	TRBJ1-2	TGTGCCAGCAGTTTAGGCCACCAGGTGGACTATGGCTACACCTTC	CASSLGHQVDYGYTF
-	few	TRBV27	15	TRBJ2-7	TGTGCCAGCACCTCATACGAGGGTTCCTCCTACGAGCAGTACTTC	CASTSYEGSSYEQYF
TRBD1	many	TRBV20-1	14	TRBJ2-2	TGCAGTGCTAATCCGGGACAGGGTATCGGGGAGCTGTTTTTT	CSANPGQGIGELFF
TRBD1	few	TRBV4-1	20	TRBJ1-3	TGCGCCAGCAGCCAAGAGTGGGGCTTGGTCGACAGGGCTTCTGGAAACACCATATATTTT	CASSQEWGLVDRASGNTIYF
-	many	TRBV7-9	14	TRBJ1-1	TGTGCCAGCAGCTTAGTCGGGGCCCCCAATGAAGCTTTCTTT	CASSLVGAPNEAFF
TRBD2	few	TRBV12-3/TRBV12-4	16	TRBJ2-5	TGTGCCAGCAGTGGCCGTTCTAGCGGGAGGTTCGAGACCCAGTACTTC	CASSGRSSGRFETQYF
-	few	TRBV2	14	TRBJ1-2	TGTGCCAGCTTAGGCCTGGGAGTGGCATATGGCTACACCTTC	CASLGLGVAYGYTF
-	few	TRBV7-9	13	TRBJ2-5	TGTGCCAGCAGTTCCCGGACTTGGGAGACCCAGTACTTC	CASSSRTWETQYF
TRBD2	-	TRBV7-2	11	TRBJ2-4	TGTGCCAGCAGCCCTAGCGGCATTCAGTACTTC	CASSPSGIQYF
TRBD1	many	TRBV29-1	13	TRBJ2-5	TGCAGCGCTAGGGACAGAGGACAAGAGACCCAGTACTTC	CSARDRGQETQYF
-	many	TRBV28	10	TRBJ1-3	TGTTCCAGCGGATCAAACACCATATATTTT	CSSGSNTIYF
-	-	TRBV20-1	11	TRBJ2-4	TGCAGTGCTAGGGATATGACCATTCAGTACTTC	CSARDMTIQYF
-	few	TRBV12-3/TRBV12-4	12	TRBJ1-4	TGTGCCAGCGGTGCAACTAATGAAAAACTGTTTTTT	CASGATNEKLFF
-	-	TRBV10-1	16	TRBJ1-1	TGCGCCAGCAGTGAGTCGATTGGACAGAGAAGCACTGAAGCTTTCTTT	CASSESIGQRSTEAFF
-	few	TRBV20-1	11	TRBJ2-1	TGCAGTGCCGCACCAGGGGTTGAGCAGTTCTTC	CSAAPGVEQFF
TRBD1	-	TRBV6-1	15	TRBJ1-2	TGTGCCAGCCGGACTACAGGGGGCACCGTCTATGGCTACACCTTC	CASRTTGGTVYGYTF